These 13 T cell receptor beta chains were sequenced from one sample in a study of regulatory T cells in long-lasting Graves disease. Researchers made TCR beta libraries by using iRepertoire HTBI primers and running Arm-PCR on CDR3 regions. One entry per CDR3 protein, called by TCRdb with MiXCR from the multiplex PCR reads. The table has roughly 400,000 distinct CDR3 sequences, approximately 16% seen once; the top ten hold over 7%. As to time point: newly diagnosed GD, antithyroid drugs for less than 3 months. Extracted PBMC RNA gave rise to the TCR library. This same sample was also part of a study on T cells in Graves' hyperthyroidism and ophthalmopathy.

This material consisted of peripheral blood mononuclear cells (PBMCs), taken at new diagnosis, from a patient treated with antithyroid drugs. The source of these receptors is a woman aged 40 to 50 with Graves disease.

In its sample, this clonotype was seen a few times. The gene calls are TRBV19 and TRBJ2-1; the match to TRBD1 covers 7 bases. Trimming at V came to 3 bases and at J to 4 bases, leaving 0 bases not matched to a gene. The CDR3 is made up of 13 amino acids. CDR1 is LNHDA, CDR2 SQIVND, per germline (reference sequence). The CDR3 sequence: CASSMDRYNEQFF. The CDR3 DNA sequence: TGTGCCAGTAGTATGGACAGGTACAATGAGCAGTTCTTC.

This clonotype has only a few counts. The rearrangement uses TRBV10-2 and TRBJ1-5; D is uncertain. The CDR3 is 14 residues long. Germline V gene lookup returns CDR1 WSHSY and CDR2 SAAADI. Trimming took off 6 bases at V and 2 bases at J, with 11 bases between the two ends. The CDR3 nucleotides read TGCGCCAGCAGGGAGGGCCTTGGCAATCAGCCCCAGCATTTT. Amino acid sequence: CASREGLGNQPQHF.

This clonotype occurred a few times. The chain has TRBV3-1 and TRBJ2-7; D might be TRBD1 or TRBD2, each matching 5 bases. V lost 2 bases and J lost 6, with 11 bases in between. The CDR3 runs 13 residues. Germline values: CDR1 LGHDT, CDR2 YNNKEL (reference sequence). The CDR3 protein is CASSQSWGFEQYF. The CDR3 DNA follows: TGTGCCAGCAGCCAATCATGGGGGTTCGAGCAGTACTTC.

The chain links TRBV5-1 to TRBJ2-1, with 14 positions matching TRBD2. The trim removed 2 bases at V and 9 bases at J, leaving 7 bases unmatched. The CDR3 runs to 16 residues. Germline values: CDR1 SGHRS, CDR2 YFSETQ. The CDR3 DNA reads as TGCGCCAGCAGCTTACCGGGACTAGCGGGAGAGGGTGAGCAGTTCTTC. Translation: CASSLPGLAGEGEQFF.

The chain recombines TRBV11-2 with TRBJ2-3; TRBD1 aligns across 9 bases. J gave up 2 bases and V 5 bases, and 11 bases lay outside the gene matches. Germline V gene lookup returns CDR1 SGHAT and CDR2 FQNNGV. CDR3 length equals 17 residues. The CDR3 DNA reads as TGTGCCAGCAGCCCGGACAGGGGAGTGGGTGTCACAGATACGCAGTATTTT. This codes for CASSPDRGVGVTDTQYF.

A word on this clonotype: One end of the junction is discordant with germline, which a read error may explain. This chain connects TRBV18 to TRBJ1-2, with 8 positions matching TRBD1. This CDR3 has 20 amino acids. Germline loops: CDR1 KGHSH, CDR2 LQKENI. CDR3 nucleotides: TGTGCCAGCTCGCCACCAACCTCGGGCAGGGGGCTCTCCCCTGGCTATAGCTACACCTTC. It is translated as CASSPPTSGRGLSPGYSYTF.

The sample holds a few counts of this clonotype. This chain uses TRBV10-3 with TRBJ2-2, with D possibly being TRBD1 (6 bases). V was cut by 10 bases and J by 3 bases, with 18 bases left in between. This CDR3 spans 15 amino acids. Germline CDR1 reads ENHRY; CDR2 reads SYGVKD. CDR3 in amino acids: CATSGAPTDTGELFF. The CDR3 nucleotides are TGTGCCACCTCAGGGGCCCCAACGGACACCGGGGAGCTGTTTTTT.

The chain has TRBV29-1 and TRBJ1-4; D not resolved. The germline V gene has CDR1 SQVTM and CDR2 ANQGSEA. The V end was cut by 4 bases, the J end by 2 bases, with 8 bases between. This CDR3 comprises 13 residues. In DNA form, the CDR3 reads TGCAGCGTTGTTGAGTTTACTAATGAAAAACTGTTTTTT. Residues: CSVVEFTNEKLFF.

This clonotype was counted at least ten times. The chain has TRBV12-3 or TRBV12-4 and TRBJ2-5; TRBD2 aligns across 11 bases. The CDR3 has 16 amino acids. Unmatched junction bases numbered 5, after V lost 4 bases and J lost 1 base. The CDR3 DNA follows: TGTGCCAGCAGTTCCGGGACTAGCGGCAGCCAAGAGACCCAGTACTTC. Residues: CASSSGTSGSQETQYF.

This chain joins TRBV20-1 and TRBJ1-4, with D unresolved. This CDR3 is 13 amino acids long. Germline V gene data show CDR1 as DFQATT and CDR2 as SNEGSKA (reference sequence). Trimming took 3 bases from V and 5 from J, leaving 10 bases between them. The CDR3 nucleotides are TGCAGTGCTAGCGACACGGGGAATGAAAAACTGTTTTTT. Translated, it gives CSASDTGNEKLFF.

A word on this clonotype: A read error is possible here, since a much larger clone lies one base away. This rearrangement joins TRBV28 to TRBJ2-1, with D perhaps TRBD1 or TRBD2 (5 bases each). Per the germline V gene, CDR1 is MDHEN and CDR2 is SYDVKM. The CDR3 length is 15 residues. CDR3 bases: TGTACCAGCAGTAGGGACGTTATCTCCTACAATGAGCAGTTCTTC. It translates to CTSSRDVISYNEQFF.

This clonotype was seen at least ten times. V usage is TRBV5-4 and J usage is TRBJ2-2; no definite D call. V was clipped by 5 bases and J by 7 bases, with 9 bases between them. Germline V gene sequence: CDR1 SGHNT, CDR2 YYREEE (reference sequence). The CDR3 consists of 12 residues. The CDR3 bases are TGTGCCAGCAGAATAAACGACGGGGAGCTGTTTTTT. Translation: CASRINDGELFF.

This chain uses TRBV5-1 with TRBJ1-4, with D uncertain. The V gene lost 2 bases and the J gene lost 0 bases, with 8 bases spanning the gap. Germline CDR1 SGHRS, CDR2 YFSETQ. The CDR3 has 15 residues. CDR3 amino acids: CASSFNTATNEKLFF. The CDR3, as DNA: TGCGCCAGCAGCTTTAACACCGCAACTAATGAAAAACTGTTTTTT.